This TCR beta chain was sequenced in a study of shared clonotypes between healthy human individuals. Background on the study: A donor's plate count was three for CD4 naive and three for CD4 memory; CD8 naive had two and CD8 memory one. Overall study findings and caveats: Naive subsets tended to show greater estimated richness than memory subsets.

V was pared by 4 bases and J by 2 bases, with 5 bases of the junction left unmatched. Germline loops: CDR1 SGHRS, CDR2 YFSETQ. This CDR3 comprises 15 residues. In the authors' methods: Filtering differed, since immunoSEQ gave only junction sequences and no quality scores. Assay used: immunoSEQ multiplex PCR; TCRdb lists only in-frame clones, some missing. V, J and clone size were drawn from that table, and D and trimming were deduced from the DNA. Of some 2,500,000 clones listed, roughly 93% were seen once; the top ten hold approximately 0.35%. Concerning this clone itself: Its antigen is not identified.

Splitting the CD4+ cells yielded a CD45RA+ naive subset and a CD45RA-negative memory subset. The chain links TRBV5-1 to TRBJ2-5; 10 bases fit TRBD2. The origin of this receptor is a man aged 18 to 30 in good health. Some clones in this sample may be carry-over from other donors' samples. Input material: naive CD4+ T cells from PBMCs. Stated subset: CD45RA+ positively selected. The CDR3 region is CASSRGLAQQETQYF. The CDR3 bases are TGCGCCAGCAGCAGGGGACTAGCGCAACAAGAGACCCAGTACTTC.